A single sample is the source of the 11 T cell receptor beta chains below, sequenced in a study of molecular identifiers for immune sequencing clone quantification. TCRdb used MiXCR to reprocess the PCR reads, holding one entry per CDR3 protein. The sample has 460,000 or so distinct CDR3 sequences; about 26% are singletons. The sequenced sample consisted of naive CD8+ T cells from blood, with Jurkat cell RNA spiked in. Subset given: FACS-sorted CD8+CD4-CCR7+CD45RA+ naive T cells. These receptor sequences come from a human donor in good health. Some libraries in this study had Jurkat cell RNA spiked in.

This rearrangement joins TRBV25-1 to TRBJ1-5, with a weak D call TRBD1 (5 bases). The CDR3 extends over 13 amino acids. Germline lookup yields CDR1 MGHDK and CDR2 SYGVNS. V lost 10 bases, J lost 0 bases, and 10 bases lay in between. The CDR3 DNA is TGTGCCACCGGGACCTCTAGCAATCAGCCCCAGCATTTT. Protein: CATGTSSNQPQHF.

The chain has TRBV5-1 and TRBJ2-1; a weak D match, TRBD2 (6 bases). Germline V gives CDR1 SGHRS, CDR2 YFSETQ. Trimming removed 6 bases from V and 4 bases from J, with 11 bases in between. The CDR3 has 13 amino acids. The DNA of the CDR3 is TGCGCCAGCATGGGGCTAGCGTACAATGAGCAGTTCTTC. Amino acid sequence: CASMGLAYNEQFF.

This clonotype occurred once. Given the absence of the conserved phenylalanine or tryptophan at the CDR3 end, a read error is likely. No DNA is shown, since the ends of the CDR3 on it are uncertain; the CDR3 is the one TCRdb lists. The genes are TRBV21-1 and TRBJ2-3. TRBV21-1 is a pseudogene segment. The CDR3 is 18 residues long, ends included. The CDR3 sequence is CASSKVDHSSASTDTQYL.

V gene TRBV30 combines with J gene TRBJ2-7; TRBD1 or TRBD2 may be the D gene (6 bases each). Germline CDR1 is GTSNPN and CDR2 is SVGIG (reference sequence). The ends were cut back, 0 bases at V and 13 bases at J, with 16 bases in the middle. The CDR3 totals 12 residues. In DNA form, the CDR3 reads TGTGCCTGGAGTGTTACGGGGGCCACCTTTTACTTC. Amino acids: CAWSVTGATFYF.

This clonotype was detected ten times or more. The V call is TRBV4-3, the J call TRBJ1-1, with D possibly matching TRBD1 (5 bases). Germline V gene sequence: CDR1 LGHNA, CDR2 YSLEER. Trimming pared 0 bases from V and 2 bases from J, leaving 13 bases between. The CDR3 consists of 16 residues. In DNA form, the CDR3 reads TGCGCCAGCAGCCAAGAATTGCCAGGGATAAACACTGAAGCTTTCTTT. Protein sequence: CASSQELPGINTEAFF.

Concerning this clonotype: One base away lies a much larger clone, so this may be a sequencing read error. A read error is likely, as this CDR3 ends without the conserved phenylalanine or tryptophan. V usage is TRBV6-5 and J usage is TRBJ2-7; 7 nucleotides line up with TRBD1. Per germline, CDR1 MNHEY and CDR2 SVGAGI. The CDR3 contains 16 residues. V gave up 4 bases and J gave up 3 bases; unmatched junction bases: 12. CDR3 bases: TGTGCCAGCAGTTCCACTTCGACAGGGAGCGTCTACGAGCAGTACCTC. Amino acid sequence: CASSSTSTGSVYEQYL.

This clonotype was seen ten or more times. The chain uses TRBV12-5 and TRBJ2-3, with TRBD2 matching over 9 bases. V lost 3 bases to trimming and J lost 2 bases; unmatched junction nucleotides: 6. Germline CDR1 is LGHNT and CDR2 is FRNRAP. CDR3 length equals 16 residues. CDR3 sequence: CASGFNLAGPTDTQYF. CDR3 bases: TGTGCTAGTGGTTTTAACCTAGCGGGGCCCACAGATACGCAGTATTTT.

This rearrangement joins TRBV24-1 to TRBJ2-2; D possibly corresponds to TRBD2 (5 bases). The CDR3 is 16 amino acids. Looked up from germline, CDR1 is KGHDR and CDR2 is SFDVKD. CDR3 protein: CASSDFEGPNTGELFF. The CDR3 nucleotides read TGTGCGAGCAGTGATTTTGAGGGTCCGAACACCGGGGAGCTGTTTTTT.

This clonotype has just a few counts. The genes are TRBV14 and TRBJ2-5; TRBD1 matches 8 bases. The CDR3 runs 17 residues. The V and J ends lost 4 bases and 4 bases, in that order; junction bases with no gene match: 14. The germline CDR1 and CDR2 sequences are SGHDN and FVKESK. This chain's CDR3 is CASSRLTGTGLRETQYF. Written as DNA, the CDR3 is TGTGCCAGCAGCCGGTTGACTGGGACAGGCCTTCGAGAGACCCAGTACTTC.

In this sample, this clonotype turned up many times. The chain employs TRBV27 and TRBJ2-7, with 7 bases fitting TRBD2. Looked up from germline, CDR1 is MNHEY and CDR2 is SMNVEV (reference sequence). V shed 1 base and J 6 bases; nucleotides not matched to a gene: 9. The CDR3 runs to 15 residues. CDR3: CASSLFVGGPSEQYF. The CDR3 DNA follows: TGTGCCAGCAGTTTATTTGTGGGAGGGCCCTCCGAGCAGTACTTC.

This chain links TRBV19 with TRBJ1-1; unclear D gene. CDR3 length equals 15 residues. Trimming left V 3 bases short and J 0 bases short, with 11 bases between. Germline CDR1 and CDR2: LNHDA and SQIVND (reference sequence). The CDR3 spells CASSIGDDMNTEAFF. Here the CDR3 DNA reads TGTGCCAGTAGTATCGGAGACGACATGAACACTGAAGCTTTCTTT.